These 4 T cell receptor beta chains originate from one sample sequenced in a study of identifying expanded T cells in peripheral blood. Only in-frame clones appear in the TCRdb table, and some are missing; sequencing was by immunoSEQ multiplex PCR. The sample has 110,000 or so clones; about nine tenths are singletons. Source material: blood. The receptors were gathered from a person between 18 and 69 years old in good health.

The gene calls are TRBV10-3 and TRBJ2-3, with 9 positions matching TRBD2. CDR1 is ENHRY, CDR2 SYGVKD, per germline. Germline trimming cut 4 bases from V and 2 bases from J; bases unmatched to any gene: 10. The CDR3 runs 17 residues. CDR3 sequence (DNA): TGTGCCATCAGTGGGGGCGGGGGGGCCATCGACACAGATACGCAGTATTTT. This sequence encodes CAISGGGGAIDTDTQYF.

The rearrangement joins TRBV4-3 to TRBJ2-6, with D tentatively TRBD2 (6 bases). V lost 0 bases, J lost 4 bases, and 19 bases lay in between. Germline V gene data show CDR1 as LGHNA and CDR2 as YSLEER. The CDR3 covers 19 residues. This chain's CDR3 is CASSQDPSGPGRGANVLTF. Written as DNA, the CDR3 is TGCGCCAGCAGCCAAGACCCTTCCGGGCCAGGGAGGGGGGCCAACGTCCTGACTTTC.

V is TRBV6-1 and J is TRBJ2-7, with D possibly being TRBD1 (6 bases). Germline CDR1 and CDR2: MNHNS and SASEGT. CDR3 length equals 14 residues. V lost 6 bases and J 2 bases, leaving 14 bases between the germline ends. The CDR3 bases are TGTGCCAGCAGCGGACAGTTAGGGACCTACGAGCAGTACTTC. Translating it yields CASSGQLGTYEQYF.

This sequence joins TRBV5-4 and TRBJ2-7; no definite D call. Looked up from germline, CDR1 is SGHNT and CDR2 is YYREEE (reference sequence). CDR3 length: 13 amino acids. Trimming stripped 1 base from V and 4 bases from J, with 9 bases between. The DNA of the CDR3 is TGTGCCAGCAGCTTGTCCCCCGAATACGAGCAGTACTTC. This sequence encodes CASSLSPEYEQYF.